This entry describes one T cell receptor (beta chain). The repertoire was sequenced with immunoSEQ multiplex PCR; TCRdb's copy has only in-frame clones and lacks some. The repertoire includes about 480,000 clones, about 91% of them detected once, and approximately 0.9% sits in the top ten. The sample is drawn from a study of blood T cell repertoires in COVID-19. About the study: COVID-19 samples, acute and convalescent, were from the United States, Italy and Spain.

The TCR originated in a man between 18 and 35 years old with COVID-19, enrolled during active disease. The source material was peripheral blood.

The CDR3 spells CASSSHRVTNTEAFF. In DNA, the CDR3 is TGTGCCAGCAGCTCCCACAGGGTAACGAACACTGAAGCTTTCTTT. V and J are TRBV7-9 and TRBJ1-1; tentative D call: TRBD1 (6 bases). Trimming removed 4 bases at V and 1 base at J, with 13 bases between. Germline assignment: CDR1 SEHNR and CDR2 FQNEAQ (reference sequence). The CDR3 sequence is 15 residues long.